These T cell receptor beta chains were read from a single sample in a study of cytomegalovirus exposure and HLA in healthy donors. The table came from immunoSEQ multiplex PCR; TCRdb's copy has only in-frame clones and leaves some out. The repertoire includes fewer than 250,000 clones, roughly three quarters of them detected once, and 0.35% to 0.5% sits in the top ten. Material: PBMCs. These TCRs come from a male donor in good health and CMV-seropositive. Both conserved end residues are part of each CDR3. D genes are given only for firm matches. Clone size is given for some rows only: seen once, a few or many times, or a class if the clone is expanded.

TRBV6-4	TRBJ2-1	TRBD2	NA	15	TGTGCCAGCAGTGATAGCGGGAGGCCCCACAATGAGCAGTTCTTC	CASSDSGRPHNEQFF
TRBV7-6	TRBJ2-7	TRBD2	NA	14	TGTGCCAGCAGTCAGAGCGGGAGCTCCTACGAGCAGTACTTC	CASSQSGSSYEQYF
TRBV5-8	TRBJ1-1	TRBD1	NA	14	TGTGCCAGCAGCTTTCGACAGGGTAACACTGAAGCTTTCTTT	CASSFRQGNTEAFF
TRBV28	TRBJ2-7	TRBD2	once	15	TGTGCCAGCAGTTTAGACGGACTAGCGATTGACGAGCAGTACTTC	CASSLDGLAIDEQYF
TRBV4-2	TRBJ2-7	NA	NA	16	TGTGCCAGCAGCCAAGGGGCTGTGGACTTTTCCTACGAGCAGTACTTC	CASSQGAVDFSYEQYF
TRBV18	TRBJ2-5	TRBD1	NA	16	TGTGCCAGCTCTCTTCATCAGGGGGTGTCGCCTGAGACCCAGTACTTC	CASSLHQGVSPETQYF
TRBV28	TRBJ1-2	NA	few	14	TGTGCCAGCAACTGGGGAGGGGTCAGATATGGCTACACCTTC	CASNWGGVRYGYTF
TRBV7-9	TRBJ1-2	TRBD1	NA	16	TGTGCCAGCATCCCGGCGGGAGGTCAGGGGGGAAATGGCTACACCTTC	CASIPAGGQGGNGYTF
TRBV27	TRBJ2-5	NA	NA	15	TGTGCCAGCAGCCTAACAGCGGTGTCGGTAGAGACCCAGTACTTC	CASSLTAVSVETQYF
TRBV7-6	TRBJ2-7	TRBD2	NA	15	TGTGCCAGCAGCCATGCTAGCGGATCGATCTACGAGCAGTACTTC	CASSHASGSIYEQYF
TRBV7-3	TRBJ2-5	NA	NA	13	TGTGCCAGCAGCCCTACGAGTCAAGAGACCCAGTACTTC	CASSPTSQETQYF
TRBV27	TRBJ1-3	NA	NA	16	TGTGCCAGCAGTTTATCGATCCCGAGCTCTGGAAACACCATATATTTT	CASSLSIPSSGNTIYF
TRBV11-2	TRBJ2-3	TRBD1	NA	14	TGTGCCAGCGACAGGGGAGCTAGCACAGATACGCAGTATTTT	CASDRGASTDTQYF
TRBV7-2	TRBJ2-5	TRBD2	NA	14	TGTGCCAGCAGCTTAGGCGGGGGGCAAGAGACCCAGTACTTC	CASSLGGGQETQYF
TRBV6-5	TRBJ2-4	TRBD1	NA	15	TGTGCCAGCAGATTTTATCAGGGGGCGACGAACATTCAGTACTTC	CASRFYQGATNIQYF
TRBV9	TRBJ1-2	NA	NA	15	TGTGCCAGCAGCCCACAGACAAGACCTAACTATGGCTACACCTTC	CASSPQTRPNYGYTF
TRBV18	TRBJ2-1	TRBD2	NA	14	TGTGCCAGCCGAACAGCGGGAGGGCCTGGTGAGCAGTTCTTC	CASRTAGGPGEQFF
TRBV7-2	TRBJ2-3	NA	NA	16	TGTGCCAGCAGCGTATCGGGGCGGGGACTCACAGATACGCAGTATTTT	CASSVSGRGLTDTQYF
TRBV7-6	TRBJ1-1	TRBD1	NA	17	TGTGCCAGCAGCCTTTCTCCACAGGGGCCGGCTAACACTGAAGCTTTCTTT	CASSLSPQGPANTEAFF
TRBV7-2	TRBJ2-7	TRBD2	NA	15	TGTGCCAGCAGCCCGATAGCGGGAGTCCTGGGCGAGCAGTACTTC	CASSPIAGVLGEQYF
TRBV10-3	TRBJ2-5	TRBD2	NA	15	TGTGCCATCGCTAGCGGGGGGGCCGAGAGCGGGACCCAGTACTTC	CAIASGGAESGTQYF
TRBV18	TRBJ1-4	NA	NA	14	TGTGCCAGCTCTCCGGGGGTGGAGTATGAAAAACTGTTTTTT	CASSPGVEYEKLFF
TRBV4-3	TRBJ2-7	TRBD1	NA	16	TGCGCCAGCAGCCAAGATCCTGGGACAGGACGCTCCGAGCAGTACTTC	CASSQDPGTGRSEQYF
TRBV5-5	TRBJ2-2	TRBD2	NA	18	TGTGCCAGCAGCTTGAGGACTAGCGGGAGCCTGGACACCGGGGAGCTGTTTTTT	CASSLRTSGSLDTGELFF
TRBV7-2	TRBJ1-2	TRBD1	NA	18	TGTGCCAGCAGCTTCTTCCGGGACAGGGGGTATTATCGCTATGGCTACACCTTC	CASSFFRDRGYYRYGYTF